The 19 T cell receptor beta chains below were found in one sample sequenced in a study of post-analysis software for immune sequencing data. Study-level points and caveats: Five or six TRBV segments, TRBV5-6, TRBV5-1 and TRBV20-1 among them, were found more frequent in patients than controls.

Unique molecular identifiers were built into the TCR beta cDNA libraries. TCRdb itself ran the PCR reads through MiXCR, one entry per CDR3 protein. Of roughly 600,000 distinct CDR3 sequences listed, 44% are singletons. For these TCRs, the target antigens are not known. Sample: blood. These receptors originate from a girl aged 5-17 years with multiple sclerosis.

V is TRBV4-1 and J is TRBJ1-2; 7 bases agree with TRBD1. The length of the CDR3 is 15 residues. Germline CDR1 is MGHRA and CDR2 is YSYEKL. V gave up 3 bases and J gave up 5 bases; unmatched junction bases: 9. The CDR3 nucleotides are TGCGCCAGCAGCCAGAGACAGGGAGACGAATATGGCTACACCTTC. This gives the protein CASSQRQGDEYGYTF.

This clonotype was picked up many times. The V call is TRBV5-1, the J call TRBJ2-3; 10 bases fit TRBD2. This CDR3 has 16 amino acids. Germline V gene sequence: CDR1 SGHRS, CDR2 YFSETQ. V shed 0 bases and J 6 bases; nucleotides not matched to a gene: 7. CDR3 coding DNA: TGCGCCAGCAGCTTGGTCCTAGCGGGAGTCAGCGATACGCAGTATTTT. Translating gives CASSLVLAGVSDTQYF.

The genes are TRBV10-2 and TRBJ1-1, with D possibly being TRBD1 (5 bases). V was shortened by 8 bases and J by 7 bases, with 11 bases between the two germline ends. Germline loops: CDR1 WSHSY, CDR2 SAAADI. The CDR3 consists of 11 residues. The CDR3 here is CASYGAVEAFF. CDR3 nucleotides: TGCGCCAGCTACGGGGCGGTTGAAGCTTTCTTT.

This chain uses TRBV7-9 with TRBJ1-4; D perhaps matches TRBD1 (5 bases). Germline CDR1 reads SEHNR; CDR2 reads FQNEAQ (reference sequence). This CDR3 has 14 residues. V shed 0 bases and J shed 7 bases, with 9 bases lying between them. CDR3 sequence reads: CASSLAGDREKLFF. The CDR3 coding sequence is TGTGCCAGCAGCTTAGCAGGGGATCGTGAAAAACTGTTTTTT. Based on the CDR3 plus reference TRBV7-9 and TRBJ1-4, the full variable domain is DTGVSQNPRHKITKRGQNVTFRCDPISEHNRLYWYRQTLGQGPEFLTYFQNEAQLEKSRLLSDRFSAERPKGSFSTLEIQRTEQGDSAMYLCASSLAGDREKLFFGSGTQLSVL.

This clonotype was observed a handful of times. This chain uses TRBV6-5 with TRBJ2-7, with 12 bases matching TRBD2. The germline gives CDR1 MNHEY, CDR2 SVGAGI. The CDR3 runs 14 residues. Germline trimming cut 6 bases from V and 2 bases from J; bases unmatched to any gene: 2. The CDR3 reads CASRRTSGAYEQYF. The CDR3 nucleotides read TGTGCCAGCAGACGGACTAGCGGGGCCTACGAGCAGTACTTC.

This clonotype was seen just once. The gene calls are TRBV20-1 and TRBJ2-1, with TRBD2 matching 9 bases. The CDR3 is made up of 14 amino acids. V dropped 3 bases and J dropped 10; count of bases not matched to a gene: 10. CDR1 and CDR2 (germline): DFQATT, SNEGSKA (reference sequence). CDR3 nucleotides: TGCAGTGCTAGCTCTCTAGCGGGGTATTTCGAGCAGTTCTTC. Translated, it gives CSASSLAGYFEQFF.

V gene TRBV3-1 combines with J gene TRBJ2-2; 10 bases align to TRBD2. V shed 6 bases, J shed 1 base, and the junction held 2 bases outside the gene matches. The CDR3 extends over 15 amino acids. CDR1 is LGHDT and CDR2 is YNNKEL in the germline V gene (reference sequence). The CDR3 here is CASRRTSGNTGELFF. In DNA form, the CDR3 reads TGTGCCAGCAGGCGGACTAGCGGGAACACCGGGGAGCTGTTTTTT.

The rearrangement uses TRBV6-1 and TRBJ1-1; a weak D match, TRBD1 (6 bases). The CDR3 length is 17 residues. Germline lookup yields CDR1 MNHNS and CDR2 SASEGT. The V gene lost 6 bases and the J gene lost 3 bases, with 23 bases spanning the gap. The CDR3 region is CASSLSVRGLVDTEAFF. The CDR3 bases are TGTGCCAGCAGCCTAAGTGTCAGGGGCCTGGTGGACACTGAAGCTTTCTTT.

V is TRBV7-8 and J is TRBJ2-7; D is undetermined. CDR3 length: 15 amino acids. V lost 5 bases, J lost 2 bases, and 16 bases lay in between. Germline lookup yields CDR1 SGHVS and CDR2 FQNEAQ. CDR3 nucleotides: TGTGCCAGCAGCCTTCAGGATGAGTTCCCCTACGAGCAGTACTTC. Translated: CASSLQDEFPYEQYF.

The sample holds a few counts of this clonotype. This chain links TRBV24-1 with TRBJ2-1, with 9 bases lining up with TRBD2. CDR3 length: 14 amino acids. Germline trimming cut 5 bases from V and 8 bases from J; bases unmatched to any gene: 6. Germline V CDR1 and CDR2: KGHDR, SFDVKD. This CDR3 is CATSGTSGLYEQFF. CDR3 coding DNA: TGTGCCACCAGTGGAACTAGCGGGTTATATGAGCAGTTCTTC.

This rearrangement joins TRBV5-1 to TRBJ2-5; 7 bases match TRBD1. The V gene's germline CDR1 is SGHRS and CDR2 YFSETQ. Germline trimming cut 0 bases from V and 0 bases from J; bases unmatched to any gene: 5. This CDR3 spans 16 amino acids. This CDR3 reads CASSLAEGADQETQYF. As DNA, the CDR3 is TGCGCCAGCAGCTTGGCCGAGGGGGCGGACCAAGAGACCCAGTACTTC. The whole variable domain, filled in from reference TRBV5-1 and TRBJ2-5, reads KAGVTQTPRYLIKTRGQQVTLSCSPISGHRSVSWYQQTPGQGLQFLFEYFSETQRNKGNFPGRFSGRQFSNSRSEMNVSTLELGDSALYLCASSLAEGADQETQYFGPGTRLLVL.

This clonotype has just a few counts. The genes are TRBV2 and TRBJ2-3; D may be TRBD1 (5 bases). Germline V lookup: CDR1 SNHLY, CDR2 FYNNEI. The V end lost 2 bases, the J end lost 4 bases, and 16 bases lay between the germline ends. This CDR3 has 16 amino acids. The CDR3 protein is CASSEKGNLVADTQYF. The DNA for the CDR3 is TGTGCCAGCAGTGAAAAGGGGAACCTTGTCGCAGATACGCAGTATTTT.

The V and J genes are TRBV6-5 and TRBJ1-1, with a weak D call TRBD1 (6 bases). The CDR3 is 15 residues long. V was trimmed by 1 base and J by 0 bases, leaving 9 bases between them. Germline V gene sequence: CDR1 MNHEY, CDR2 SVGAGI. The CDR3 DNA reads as TGTGCCAGCAGTTACTACGGACAGTTGAACACTGAAGCTTTCTTT. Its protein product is CASSYYGQLNTEAFF.

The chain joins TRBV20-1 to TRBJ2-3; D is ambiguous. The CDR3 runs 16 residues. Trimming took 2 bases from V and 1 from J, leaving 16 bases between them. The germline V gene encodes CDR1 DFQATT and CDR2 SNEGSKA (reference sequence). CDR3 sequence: CSARPKRAGRTDTQYF. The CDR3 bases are TGCAGTGCTAGACCTAAACGGGCCGGCCGCACAGATACGCAGTATTTT.

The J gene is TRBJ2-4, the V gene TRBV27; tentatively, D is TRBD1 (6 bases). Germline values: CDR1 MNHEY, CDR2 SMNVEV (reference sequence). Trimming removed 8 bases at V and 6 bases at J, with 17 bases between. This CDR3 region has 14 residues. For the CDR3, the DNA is TGTGCCAGCGGGAAACAGGGTAGTTTAAACATTCAGTACTTC. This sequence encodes CASGKQGSLNIQYF.

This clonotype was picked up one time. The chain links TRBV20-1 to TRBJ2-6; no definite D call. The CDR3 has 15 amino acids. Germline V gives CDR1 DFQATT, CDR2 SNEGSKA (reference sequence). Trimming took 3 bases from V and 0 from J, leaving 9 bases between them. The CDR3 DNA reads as TGCAGTGCTAGCCGGAGAAACTCTGGGGCCAACGTCCTGACTTTC. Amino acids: CSASRRNSGANVLTF.

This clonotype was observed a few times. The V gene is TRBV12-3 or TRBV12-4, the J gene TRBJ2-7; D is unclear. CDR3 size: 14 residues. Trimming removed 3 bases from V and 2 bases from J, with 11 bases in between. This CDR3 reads CASSLPGPAYEQYF. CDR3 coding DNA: TGTGCCAGCAGTTTGCCAGGTCCGGCCTACGAGCAGTACTTC.

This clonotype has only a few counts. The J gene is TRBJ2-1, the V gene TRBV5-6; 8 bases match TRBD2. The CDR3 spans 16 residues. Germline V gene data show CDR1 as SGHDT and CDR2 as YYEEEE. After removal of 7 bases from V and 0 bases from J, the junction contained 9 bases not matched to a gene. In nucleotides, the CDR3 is TGTGCCAGCCTTGGCGGGGGGCTGTTCTCCTACAATGAGCAGTTCTTC. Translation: CASLGGGLFSYNEQFF.

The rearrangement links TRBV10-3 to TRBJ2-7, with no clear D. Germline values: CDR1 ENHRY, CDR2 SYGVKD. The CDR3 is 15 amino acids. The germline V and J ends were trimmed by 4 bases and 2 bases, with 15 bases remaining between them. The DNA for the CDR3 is TGTGCCATCAGTGGTACAGCACGATCCGCCTACGAGCAGTACTTC. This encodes CAISGTARSAYEQYF.